A single TCR beta chain is shown here with its context. This sample is part of a study of patients and donors after allogeneic stem cell transplantation. V gave up 4 bases and J gave up 3 bases, with 10 bases separating them. Per germline, CDR1 SGHDT and CDR2 YYEEEE. The CDR3 is 14 residues long. MiXCR, run by TCRdb on the RT-PCR reads, gives a single entry per CDR3 protein. The table lists 40,000 to 45,000 distinct CDR3 sequences, under 40% of them singletons. The sequencing sample was made of blood, either unsorted or a sorted T cell fraction (not recorded which). The clonotype was recovered from a human donor who was either an allogeneic HSCT recipient or a stem cell or donor lymphocyte infusion donor (not recorded which). It is not recorded whose cells these are; they may come from a transplant donor. The chain joins TRBV5-6 to TRBJ2-2; a weak D match, TRBD1 (6 bases). Written as DNA, the CDR3 is TGTGCCAGCAGCGACGGACAGTACACCGGGGAGCTGTTTTTT. Protein product: CASSDGQYTGELFF.